Below, 9 T cell receptor beta chains from the same sample are listed, as sequenced in a study of blood T cell repertoires in COVID-19. Clones were read by immunoSEQ multiplex PCR, and TCRdb kept only the in-frame ones, dropping some. Among fewer than 400,000 clones listed, about nine tenths were seen once. Sequenced: PBMCs or T cells enriched from blood (not recorded which). The source of these receptors is a young woman who had recovered from COVID-19.

V gene TRBV27 combines with J gene TRBJ1-2; 7 nucleotides match TRBD1. This CDR3 region has 16 residues. Trimming took 2 bases from V and 5 from J; bases not matched to a gene: 11. The germline V gene encodes CDR1 MNHEY and CDR2 SMNVEV (reference sequence). Written as DNA, the CDR3 is TGTGCCAGCAGTTTACGCCCCTCCAGGGGGGCATATGGCTACACCTTC. Its translation: CASSLRPSRGAYGYTF.

This rearrangement joins TRBV5-3 to TRBJ1-5; no reliable D call. TRBV5-3 is sorted into the ORF group, with uncertain function. The CDR3 has 14 amino acids. The V gene lost 0 bases and the J gene lost 4 bases, with 8 bases spanning the gap. The CDR3 DNA reads TGTGCCAGAAGCTTGGCCGGTCTGAATCAGCCCCAGCATTTT. It specifies CARSLAGLNQPQHF.

This chain joins TRBV19 and TRBJ2-1, with 14 bases matching TRBD2. The CDR3 contains 21 residues. The germline V gene has CDR1 LNHDA and CDR2 SQIVND (reference sequence). V lost 3 bases to trimming and J lost 6 bases; unmatched junction nucleotides: 19. CDR3 in DNA: TGTGCCAGTAGTATTTCGGGACATCCGGGACTAGCGGGAGAAATGCGCAATGAGCAGTTCTTC. Its translation: CASSISGHPGLAGEMRNEQFF.

The V gene is TRBV7-2, the J gene TRBJ1-2, with D possibly matching TRBD1 (5 bases). Germline V gene lookup returns CDR1 SGHTA and CDR2 FQGNSA. With 1 base removed from V and 5 bases from J, the gap between germline ends came to 8 bases. This CDR3 spans 13 amino acids. The CDR3 coding sequence is TGTGCCAGCAGCTTAGGGGGCGTGTATGGCTACACCTTC. Its protein product is CASSLGGVYGYTF. The full variable domain, with the rest looked up from reference TRBV7-2 and TRBJ1-2, is GAGVSQSPSNKVTEKGKDVELRCDPISGHTALYWYRQSLGQGLEFLIYFQGNSAPDKSGLPSDRFSAERTGGSVSTLTIQRTQQEDSAVYLCASSLGGVYGYTFGSGTRLTVV.

Turning to this clone: One end of the junction fails to match germline, which may point to a read error. This rearrangement joins TRBV5-1 to TRBJ1-4; D is possibly TRBD1 (6 bases). Per germline, CDR1 SGHRS and CDR2 YFSETQ. The CDR3 spans 15 residues. The CDR3 here is CASSLGGQPVEKLFF. The CDR3 region has the DNA TGCGCCAGCAGTTTGGGGGGGCAGCCCGTGGAAAAACTGTTTTTT.

This sequence joins TRBV6-5 and TRBJ1-4, with unresolved D. CDR3 size: 15 residues. V lost 2 bases and J 7 bases, leaving 14 bases between the germline ends. Germline V gene data show CDR1 as MNHEY and CDR2 as SVGAGI. The CDR3 is CASSYAAGLGEKLFF. CDR3 sequence (DNA): TGTGCCAGCAGTTACGCCGCGGGCTTGGGTGAAAAACTGTTTTTT.

This chain connects TRBV6-5 to TRBJ1-2; D not resolved. The CDR3 length is 14 residues. Trimming cost V 0 bases and J 4 bases, with 9 bases left between them. CDR1 and CDR2 from the germline V gene are MNHEY and SVGAGI. The CDR3 coding sequence is TGTGCCAGCAGTTACTCGAGGCTGGGCTATGGCTACACCTTC. Translating gives CASSYSRLGYGYTF.

The chain employs TRBV21-1 and TRBJ1-2; the DNA was not compared with TRBD1, the D call given in the table. TRBV21-1 is given as a pseudogene. The CDR3 length is 13 residues. CDR3 bases: TGTGCCAGCAGCAGGGGCGGATTCTATGGCTACACCTTC. It codes for CASSRGGFYGYTF.

The chain joins TRBV5-1 to TRBJ2-7, with 11 positions matching TRBD2. CDR3 size: 16 residues. V shed 3 bases and J 4 bases; nucleotides not matched to a gene: 9. Germline CDR1 and CDR2: SGHRS and YFSETQ. This CDR3 is CASSWTLLAGVYEQYF. The CDR3 DNA follows: TGCGCCAGCAGCTGGACCCTACTAGCGGGGGTATACGAGCAGTACTTC.